This note documents a single T cell receptor (beta chain) sequence. This record comes from a study of identifying expanded T cells in peripheral blood. The CDR3 contains 13 residues. V gave up 7 bases and J gave up 3 bases; unmatched junction bases: 6. Looked up from germline, CDR1 is SQVTM and CDR2 is ANQGSEA. During the collection period, no donor immune events like infections were recorded. The method was immunoSEQ multiplex PCR; TCRdb's version includes in-frame clones alone and lacks a portion of them. The sample holds fewer than 65,000 clones, about 87% seen once. The receptor's source is a person aged 18 to 69 in good health. The sample comprised blood. V is TRBV29-1 and J is TRBJ2-7, with TRBD1 identical over 10 bases. As DNA, the CDR3 is TGCAGCGGAGAGACAGGGGGCGACTACGAGCAGTACTTC. Translated, it gives CSGETGGDYEQYF.